The T cell receptor beta chain under discussion was sequenced for a study of T cells after yellow fever vaccination. Study summary: Libraries from low-cell-number fractions were prepared with the SMART-Seq v4 Ultra Low Input RNA kit. Study findings and constraints: Contaminating bulk clonotypes could be abundant in FACS-sorted repertoires.

Comments on this clonotype: The antigen is not known.

Generation of TCR cDNA used 5'RACE template switching (which added a universal primer site and UMIs). TCRdb passed the 5' RACE reads through MiXCR, listing each CDR3 protein once. The sample shows hundreds of thousands of distinct CDR3 sequences, about 12% of them seen only once. Trimming took 2 bases from V and 0 from J; bases not matched to a gene: 9. The CDR3 runs to 17 residues. The germline V gene encodes CDR1 SGHVS and CDR2 FNYEAQ. This chain connects TRBV7-6 to TRBJ2-7; TRBD2 matches 8 bases. The sequence came from a man aged 25 to 45 who received the YFV17D yellow fever vaccine. The sequences come from PBMCs, collected on the day of the yellow fever booster vaccination. The DNA for the CDR3 is TGTGCCAGCAGCTTAACGCGGGAGGATGTTACCTCCTACGAGCAGTACTTC. As protein: CASSLTREDVTSYEQYF.